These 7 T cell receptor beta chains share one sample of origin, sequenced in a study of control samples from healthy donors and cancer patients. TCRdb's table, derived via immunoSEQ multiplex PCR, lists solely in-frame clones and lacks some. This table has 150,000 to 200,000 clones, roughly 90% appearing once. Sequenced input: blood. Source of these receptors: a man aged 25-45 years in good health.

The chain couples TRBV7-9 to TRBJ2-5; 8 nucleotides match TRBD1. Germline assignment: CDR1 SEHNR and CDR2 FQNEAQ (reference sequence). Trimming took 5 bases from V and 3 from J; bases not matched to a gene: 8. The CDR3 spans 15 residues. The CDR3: CASSPSWTGKETQYF. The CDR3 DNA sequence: TGTGCCAGCAGCCCCTCGTGGACAGGGAAAGAGACCCAGTACTTC.

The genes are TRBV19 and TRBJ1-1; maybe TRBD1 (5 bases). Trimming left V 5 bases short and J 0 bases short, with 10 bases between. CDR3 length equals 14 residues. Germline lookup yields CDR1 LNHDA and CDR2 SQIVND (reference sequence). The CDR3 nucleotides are TGTGCCAGTAGTGAACAGGCGATGAACACTGAAGCTTTCTTT. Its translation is CASSEQAMNTEAFF.

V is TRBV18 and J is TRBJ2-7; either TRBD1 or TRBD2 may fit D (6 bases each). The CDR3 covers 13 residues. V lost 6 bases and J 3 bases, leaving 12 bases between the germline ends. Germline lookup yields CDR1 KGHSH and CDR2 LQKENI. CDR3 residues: CASSVGGHYEQYF. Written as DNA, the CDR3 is TGTGCCAGCTCCGTGGGGGGCCACTACGAGCAGTACTTC.

The CDR3 spells CSGAVVTEAFF. The DNA for the CDR3 is TGCAGTGGGGCCGTGGTGACTGAAGCTTTCTTT. The chain links TRBV20-1 to TRBJ1-1; D ambiguous. Trimming left V 7 bases short and J 5 bases short, with 11 bases between. This CDR3 has 11 residues. The germline V gene encodes CDR1 DFQATT and CDR2 SNEGSKA (reference sequence).

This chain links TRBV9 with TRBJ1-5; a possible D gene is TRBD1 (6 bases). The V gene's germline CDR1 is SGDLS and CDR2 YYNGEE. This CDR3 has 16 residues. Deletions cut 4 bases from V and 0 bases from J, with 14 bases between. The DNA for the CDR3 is TGTGCCAGCAGCCCGTCGGGGGCTGATAGCAATCAGCCCCAGCATTTT. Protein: CASSPSGADSNQPQHF.

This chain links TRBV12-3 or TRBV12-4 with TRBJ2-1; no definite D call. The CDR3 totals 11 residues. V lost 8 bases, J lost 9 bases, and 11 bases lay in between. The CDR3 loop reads CASGVVSEQFF. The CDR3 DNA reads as TGTGCCAGCGGGGTGGTAAGTGAGCAGTTCTTC.

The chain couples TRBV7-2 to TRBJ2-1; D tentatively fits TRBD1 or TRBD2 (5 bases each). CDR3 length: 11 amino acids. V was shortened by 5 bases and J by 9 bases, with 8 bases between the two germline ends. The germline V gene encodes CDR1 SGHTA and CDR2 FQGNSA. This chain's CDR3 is CASSPGAEQFF. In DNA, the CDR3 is TGTGCCAGCAGCCCCGGGGCTGAGCAGTTCTTC.